This is a list of T cell receptor beta chains from one sample in a study of shared clonotypes between healthy human individuals. Clones were sequenced by immunoSEQ multiplex PCR, and TCRdb holds only the in-frame ones, with some missing. The table has approximately 840,000 clones, approximately 97% seen once. The specimen was naive CD8+ T cells sorted from blood. These receptors all come from a man younger than 45 in good health. The conserved cysteine and the conserved F or W are not part of the CDR3 here. D genes are given only for firm matches.

V: TRBV5-4
D: .
CDR3: ASSFSGSYEQY

V: TRBV7-9
D: TRBD1
CDR3: ASSARDRGHGEQF

V: TRBV28
D: TRBD2
CDR3: ASSLPAGGAGANVLT

V: TRBV7-2
D: .
CDR3: ASSLVGQGAYEQY

V: TRBV28
D: .
CDR3: ASSSRLVAGELF

V: TRBV6-1
D: .
CDR3: ASSEGAGEWITEAF

V: TRBV28
D: TRBD2
CDR3: ASSFGLAGEFTDTQY

V: TRBV30
D: TRBD2
CDR3: AWIGTSGRNGAYEQY

V: TRBV7-9
D: .
CDR3: ASSSNPARSGANVLT

V: TRBV9
D: .
CDR3: ASSVEMGGGHLTSGNTIY

V: TRBV2
D: .
CDR3: ANSNGRGNEKLF

V: TRBV7-9
D: .
CDR3: ASSLPEDPTGELF

V: TRBV5-4
D: .
CDR3: ASSFSLYEQY

V: TRBV4-1
D: TRBD1
CDR3: ASSDKSGTGNNEQF

V: TRBV5-8
D: TRBD1
CDR3: ASSFRDRGSYEQY

V: TRBV6-5
D: TRBD2
CDR3: ASTLSGGDQETQY

V: TRBV2
D: .
CDR3: ASSSTGGEFNEQF

V: TRBV11-2
D: TRBD2
CDR3: ASSTTGTSGFPPSYEQY

V: TRBV27
D: TRBD1
CDR3: ASSPTLPDRGPGYT

V: TRBV5-1
D: TRBD2
CDR3: ASSLLSGSGYEQY

V: TRBV6-5
D: .
CDR3: ASRTGWEPQH

V: TRBV2
D: .
CDR3: ASTVFLTGTRAEQY

V: TRBV5-5
D: TRBD2
CDR3: ASSLSGSSYNEQF

V: TRBV7-9
D: .
CDR3: ASSLRQGTTNEKLF

V: TRBV29-1
D: .
CDR3: SVAQMNTEAF

V: TRBV2
D: TRBD2
CDR3: ASIAVAGASGELF

V: TRBV7-9
D: TRBD2
CDR3: ASSLSSGVTDTQY

V: TRBV11-3
D: .
CDR3: ASSPRLGYEQY

V: TRBV19
D: TRBD1
CDR3: ASSTPGQGTNEQF

V: TRBV2
D: .
CDR3: ASQIYEQY

V: TRBV28
D: TRBD2
CDR3: ASSSPGSGRADTQY

V: TRBV13
D: .
CDR3: ASSEGTYGYT

V: TRBV7-2
D: TRBD2
CDR3: ASSLGLAETQY

V: TRBV11-2
D: .
CDR3: ASSLPLELGFADTQY

V: TRBV7-6
D: .
CDR3: ASSFRLNEYNEQF